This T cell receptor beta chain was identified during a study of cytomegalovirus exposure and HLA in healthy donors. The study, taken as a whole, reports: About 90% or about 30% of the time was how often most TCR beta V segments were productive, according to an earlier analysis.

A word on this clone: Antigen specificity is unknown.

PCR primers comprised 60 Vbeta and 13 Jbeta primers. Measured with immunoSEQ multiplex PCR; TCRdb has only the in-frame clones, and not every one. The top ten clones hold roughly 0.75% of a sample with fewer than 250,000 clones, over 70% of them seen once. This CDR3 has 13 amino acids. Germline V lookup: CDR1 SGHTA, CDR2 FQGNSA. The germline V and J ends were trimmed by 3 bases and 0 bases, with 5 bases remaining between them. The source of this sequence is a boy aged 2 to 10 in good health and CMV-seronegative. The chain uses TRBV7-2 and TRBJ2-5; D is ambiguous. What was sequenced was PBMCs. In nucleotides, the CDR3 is TGTGCCAGCAGCTTCAATTACCAAGAGACCCAGTACTTC. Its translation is CASSFNYQETQYF.